A selection of T cell receptor beta chains follows, all from one sample in a study of shared clonotypes between healthy human individuals. Only in-frame clones appear in the TCRdb table, and some are missing; sequencing was by immunoSEQ multiplex PCR. The sample holds about 660,000 clones, over 65% seen once. Sample: memory CD4+ T cells sorted from blood. Receptors originate from a woman in her thirties in good health. The CDR3 runs from the conserved cysteine through the conserved F or W. D genes are given only for firm matches. Where a row states a size, it is once, few, many or the class of an expanded clone; other rows omit it.

CDR3 length	clone size	V gene	D gene	J gene	CDR3 DNA	CDR3 protein
15	.	TRBV21-1	.	TRBJ2-3	TGTGCCAGCAGCAAAAGCGGGAGGGCCGGGGATACGCAGTATTTT	CASSKSGRAGDTQYF
14	.	TRBV11-2	.	TRBJ1-1	TGTGCCAGCAGCTTAGAGGTCCGGGACACTGAAGCTTTCTTT	CASSLEVRDTEAFF
13	few	TRBV2	TRBD1	TRBJ1-5	TGTGCCAGCAGGGGACAGGGGGATCAGCCCCAGCATTTT	CASRGQGDQPQHF
13	.	TRBV19	.	TRBJ1-1	TGTGCCAGTGGCGTACTTCCGAACACTGAAGCTTTCTTT	CASGVLPNTEAFF
12	.	TRBV29-1	.	TRBJ1-1	TGCAGCGCCCAAGACACGGACAGAGAAGCTTTCTTT	CSAQDTDREAFF
15	few	TRBV6-1	TRBD1	TRBJ1-2	TGTGCCAGCAGCCGGGACAGGGCTCCCGGGGATGGCTACACCTTC	CASSRDRAPGDGYTF
14	many	TRBV27	.	TRBJ2-1	TGTGCCAGCAGAAGAGGGGGTAACTACAATGAGCAGTTCTTC	CASRRGGNYNEQFF
12	.	TRBV29-1	.	TRBJ2-7	TGCAGCGTTGAAGGGACGACGAGGGAGCAGTACTTC	CSVEGTTREQYF
14	.	TRBV11-3	.	TRBJ2-3	TGTGCCAGCAGCTTCGGAAGAGGCACAGATACGCAGTATTTT	CASSFGRGTDTQYF
15	.	TRBV19	TRBD2	TRBJ2-5	TGTGCCAGTAAAAAGGCGGGAGGACTTAAAGAGACCCAGTACTTC	CASKKAGGLKETQYF
12	.	TRBV19	.	TRBJ2-2	TGTGCCAGTGCATGGAACACCGGGGAGCTGTTTTTT	CASAWNTGELFF
14	.	TRBV18	.	TRBJ1-2	TGTGCCAGCTCACTTGGGACCGTAGAATATGGCTACACCTTC	CASSLGTVEYGYTF
13	.	TRBV7-2	TRBD2	TRBJ2-1	TGTGCCAGCAGCTTAGAGGCTAGCGGAGAGCAGTTCTTC	CASSLEASGEQFF
14	.	TRBV19	.	TRBJ1-5	TGTGCCAGTAGTATCCGGGACCCCTATCAGCCCCAGCATTTT	CASSIRDPYQPQHF
15	.	TRBV27	.	TRBJ2-5	TGTGCCAGCAGCCCCAAACAGGGTAATAGAGAGACCCAGTACTTC	CASSPKQGNRETQYF
15	many	TRBV19	TRBD1	TRBJ2-6	TGTGCCACCAAACAGGGGCACTCTGGGGCCAACGTCCTGACTTTC	CATKQGHSGANVLTF
14	many	TRBV10-2	TRBD1	TRBJ2-7	TGCGCCAGCAGGGTACAGGGGGACTCCTACGAGCAGTACTTC	CASRVQGDSYEQYF
13	.	TRBV7-5	.	TRBJ1-2	TGTGTCAGAAGCCTCGGACAGGGGGATGGCTACACCTTC	CVRSLGQGDGYTF
14	.	TRBV9	.	TRBJ1-1	TGTGCCAGCAGCCCCCGGAGGGTAAACACTGAAGCTTTCTTT	CASSPRRVNTEAFF
14	.	TRBV11-3	.	TRBJ2-2	TGTGCCAGCAGCTTAGGCAAAAACACCGGGGAGCTGTTTTTT	CASSLGKNTGELFF
13	.	TRBV28	.	TRBJ2-7	TGTGCCAGCAGTTTATCCGGGGCGGGCGAGCAGTACTTC	CASSLSGAGEQYF
14	.	TRBV19	.	TRBJ2-7	TGTGCCAGTAGTATTGTCCTACGGGCCGAGGGGCAGTACTTC	CASSIVLRAEGQYF
16	few	TRBV19	TRBD2	TRBJ2-1	TGTGCCAGTAGCCCCGGTCGACGGGGGGGTTCCAATGAGCAGTTCTTC	CASSPGRRGGSNEQFF
15	.	TRBV7-2	.	TRBJ2-4	TGTGCCAGCAGCCCTTCCGCGCTAGCCAAAAACATTCAGTACTTC	CASSPSALAKNIQYF
14	few	TRBV28	TRBD1	TRBJ2-7	TGTGCCAGCAGAGCCGGGACAGTAAACCACGAGCAGTACTTC	CASRAGTVNHEQYF
12	.	TRBV29-1	TRBD1	TRBJ2-7	TGCAGCGCCGGTACGGACAGGGGCGAGCAGTACTTC	CSAGTDRGEQYF
15	.	TRBV28	.	TRBJ2-7	TGTGCCAGCAGTACAGACAACCTAGCGCCTTACGAGCAGTACTTC	CASSTDNLAPYEQYF
17	.	TRBV27	.	TRBJ2-7	TGTGCCAGCAGTTTGTTTTTGGGCGCGGGCCCCTTGTGGGAGCAGTACTTC	CASSLFLGAGPLWEQYF
12	.	TRBV7-9	.	TRBJ2-7	TGTGCCAGCTCCGGGCTCCCTTACGAGCAGTACTTC	CASSGLPYEQYF
15	.	TRBV18	TRBD1	TRBJ1-2	TGTGCCAGCTCACCTAGGACAGGGGCTAACTATGGCTACACCTTC	CASSPRTGANYGYTF
15	once	TRBV18	.	TRBJ2-1	TGTGCCAGCTCACCACGGGTGAGGGTTGGAAATGAGCAGTTCTTC	CASSPRVRVGNEQFF
13	.	TRBV30	.	TRBJ1-5	TGTGCCTGGAGCCAGGATAGCAATCAGCCCCAGCATTTT	CAWSQDSNQPQHF
14	.	TRBV4-1	.	TRBJ2-7	TGCGCCAGCAGCCAACCGACAGACTCCTACGAGCAGTACTTC	CASSQPTDSYEQYF
11	.	TRBV2	.	TRBJ2-7	TGTGCCAGCAGCCTTACCTACGAGCAGTACTTC	CASSLTYEQYF
12	few	TRBV11-2	.	TRBJ2-7	TGTGCCAGCAGCGCTAGCTCCTACGAGCAGTACTTC	CASSASSYEQYF